This T cell receptor (beta chain) was found in a study of cytomegalovirus exposure and HLA in healthy donors. About the research overall: The Caucasian-associated ancestry cluster contained about four fifths of the approximately 400 genotyped donors.

PCR was performed using 60 Vbeta and 13 Jbeta primers. Profiled with immunoSEQ multiplex PCR; TCRdb holds only in-frame clones, not every one. This repertoire shows over 150,000 clones, 75% to 85% found once; its top ten account for approximately 6.5%. Germline V gene lookup returns CDR1 SGHRS and CDR2 YFSETQ. Trimming took 3 bases from V and 5 from J; bases not matched to a gene: 2. The CDR3 loop spans 14 amino acids. This sequence joins TRBV5-1 and TRBJ1-6, with TRBD1 matching over 7 bases. The sample comprised PBMCs. The source of this sequence is a woman aged 45-65 years in good health and CMV-seropositive. As DNA, the CDR3 is TGCGCCAGCAGCTACGGACAGGATAATTCACCCCTCCACTTT. It yields the protein CASSYGQDNSPLHF.